A single sample is the source of the 7 T cell receptor beta chains below, sequenced in a study of T-cell reconstitution after alpha-beta-depleted transplantation in children. Unique molecular identifiers were built into the TCRbeta library. TCRdb analysed the PCR reads with MiXCR anew, one entry per CDR3 protein. Seen here are about 540,000 distinct CDR3 sequences, around 16% observed once, and the top ten hold approximately 3%. Sequences were derived from PBMCs from the stem cell graft donor, sampled from the stem cell graft. The receptors originated from a human donor who donated a stem cell graft to a child with acute lymphoblastic leukemia.

This clonotype was counted between two and nine times. The chain is built from TRBV7-9 and TRBJ2-7; weak D call: TRBD2 (6 bases). The V gene's germline CDR1 is SEHNR and CDR2 FQNEAQ (reference sequence). The CDR3 spans 13 residues. V shed 4 bases and J shed 5 bases, with 12 bases lying between them. CDR3 sequence: CASSSGTPNEQYF. The CDR3 DNA reads TGTGCCAGCAGCTCGGGGACTCCTAACGAGCAGTACTTC.

This clonotype was counted a few times. The rearrangement uses TRBV18 and TRBJ2-1; no definite D call. The CDR3 loop spans 16 amino acids. The V and J ends lost 0 bases and 4 bases respectively, with 13 bases between them. Per germline, CDR1 KGHSH and CDR2 LQKENI. The CDR3 bases are TGTGCCAGCTCACCACCGCTCGGGTTTCCTTACAATGAGCAGTTCTTC. It is translated as CASSPPLGFPYNEQFF.

The table lists this clonotype with many counts. V is TRBV27 and J is TRBJ1-2; D uncertain. The V gene's germline CDR1 is MNHEY and CDR2 SMNVEV (reference sequence). The length of the CDR3 is 14 residues. V was trimmed by 0 bases and J by 2 bases, leaving 7 bases between them. The chain's CDR3 is CASSLSRQNYGYTF. CDR3 coding DNA: TGTGCCAGCAGTTTATCGAGGCAGAACTATGGCTACACCTTC.

This clonotype was seen more than once but under ten times. The chain's CDR3 is CASSLGQGATYEQYF. Here the CDR3 DNA reads TGTGCCAGCAGCTTGGGGCAGGGGGCCACCTACGAGCAGTACTTC. This sequence joins TRBV9 and TRBJ2-7, with TRBD1 identical over 8 bases. The CDR3 has 15 residues. Germline assignment: CDR1 SGDLS and CDR2 YYNGEE. V was pared by 4 bases and J by 2 bases, with 8 bases of the junction left unmatched.

This rearrangement joins TRBV12-3 or TRBV12-4 to TRBJ2-7, with 13 bases fitting TRBD2. This CDR3 comprises 15 residues. Germline trimming cut 4 bases from V and 4 bases from J; bases unmatched to any gene: 4. The CDR3 DNA reads TGTGCCAGCAGTTGGACTAGCGGGAGCTATTACGAGCAGTACTTC. Protein: CASSWTSGSYYEQYF.

The J gene is TRBJ2-1, the V gene TRBV5-1; no firm D call. Germline V lookup: CDR1 SGHRS, CDR2 YFSETQ. The CDR3 sequence is 12 residues long. The V end was cut by 6 bases, the J end by 1 base, with 5 bases between. This CDR3 reads CASMRSYNEQFF. CDR3 sequence (DNA): TGCGCCAGCATGAGGTCCTACAATGAGCAGTTCTTC.

This clonotype was detected a few times. The rearrangement uses TRBV4-1 and TRBJ1-6; 10 bases map to TRBD1. V lost 4 bases to trimming and J lost 9 bases; unmatched junction nucleotides: 9. The CDR3 contains 16 residues. CDR1 is MGHRA and CDR2 is YSYEKL in the germline V gene. CDR3 nucleotides: TGCGCCAGCAGCCTCGGGACAGGGGCTTTATTTTCACCCCTCCACTTT. Translation gives CASSLGTGALFSPLHF.